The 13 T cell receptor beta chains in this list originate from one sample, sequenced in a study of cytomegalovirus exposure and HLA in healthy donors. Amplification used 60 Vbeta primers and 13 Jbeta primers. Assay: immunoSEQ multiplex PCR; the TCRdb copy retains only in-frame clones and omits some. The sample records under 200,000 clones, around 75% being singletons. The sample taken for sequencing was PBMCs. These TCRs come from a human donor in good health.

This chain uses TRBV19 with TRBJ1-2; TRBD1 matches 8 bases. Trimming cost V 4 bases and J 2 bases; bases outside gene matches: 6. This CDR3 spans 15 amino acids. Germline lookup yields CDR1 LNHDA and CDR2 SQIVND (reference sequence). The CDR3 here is CASSTGQGLNYGYTF. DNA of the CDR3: TGTGCCAGTAGTACTGGACAGGGTCTCAACTATGGCTACACCTTC.

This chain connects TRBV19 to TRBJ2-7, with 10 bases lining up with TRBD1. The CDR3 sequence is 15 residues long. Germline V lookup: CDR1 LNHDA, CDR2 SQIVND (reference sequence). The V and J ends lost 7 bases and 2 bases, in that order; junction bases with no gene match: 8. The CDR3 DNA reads TGTGCCAGTACCCTGACAGGGGGCCATACCTACGAGCAGTACTTC. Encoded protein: CASTLTGGHTYEQYF.

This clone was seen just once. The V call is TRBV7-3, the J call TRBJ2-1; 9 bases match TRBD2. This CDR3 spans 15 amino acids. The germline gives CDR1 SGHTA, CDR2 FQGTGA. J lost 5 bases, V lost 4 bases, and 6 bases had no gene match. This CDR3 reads CASSWSSGVNNEQFF. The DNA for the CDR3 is TGTGCCAGCAGCTGGTCTAGCGGGGTCAACAATGAGCAGTTCTTC.

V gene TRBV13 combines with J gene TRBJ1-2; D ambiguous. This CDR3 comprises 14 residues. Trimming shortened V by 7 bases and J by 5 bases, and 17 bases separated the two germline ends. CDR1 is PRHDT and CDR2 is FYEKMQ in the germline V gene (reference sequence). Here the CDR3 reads CASTGKRSIYGYTF. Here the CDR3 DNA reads TGTGCCAGCACCGGAAAGAGGTCAATTTATGGCTACACCTTC.

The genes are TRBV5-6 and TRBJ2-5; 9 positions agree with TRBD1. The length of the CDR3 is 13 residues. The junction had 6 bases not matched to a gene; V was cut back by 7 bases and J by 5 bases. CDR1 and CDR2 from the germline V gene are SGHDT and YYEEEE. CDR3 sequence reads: CASEQGAGETQYF. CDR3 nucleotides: TGTGCCAGCGAACAGGGGGCGGGGGAGACCCAGTACTTC.

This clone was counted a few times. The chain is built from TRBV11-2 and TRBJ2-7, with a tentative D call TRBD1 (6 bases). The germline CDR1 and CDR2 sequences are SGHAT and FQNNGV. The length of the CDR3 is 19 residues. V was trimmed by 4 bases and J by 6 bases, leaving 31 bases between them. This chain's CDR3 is CASSSHRAPRGASTGEQYF. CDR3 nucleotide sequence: TGTGCCAGCAGCTCTCACCGAGCGCCCAGGGGTGCCTCAACGGGCGAGCAGTACTTC.

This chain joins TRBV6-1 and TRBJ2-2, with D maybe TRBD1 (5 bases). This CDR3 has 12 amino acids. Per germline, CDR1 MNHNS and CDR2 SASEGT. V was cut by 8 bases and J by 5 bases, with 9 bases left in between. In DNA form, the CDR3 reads TGTGCCAGCTACAGGTTAACCGGGGAGCTGTTTTTT. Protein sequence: CASYRLTGELFF.

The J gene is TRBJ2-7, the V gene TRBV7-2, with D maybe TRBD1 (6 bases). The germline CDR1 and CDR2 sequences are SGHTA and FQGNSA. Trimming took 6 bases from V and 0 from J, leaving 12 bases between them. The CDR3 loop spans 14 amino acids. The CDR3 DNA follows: TGTGCCAGCAGGAGTTGGGACAACTCCTACGAGCAGTACTTC. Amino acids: CASRSWDNSYEQYF.

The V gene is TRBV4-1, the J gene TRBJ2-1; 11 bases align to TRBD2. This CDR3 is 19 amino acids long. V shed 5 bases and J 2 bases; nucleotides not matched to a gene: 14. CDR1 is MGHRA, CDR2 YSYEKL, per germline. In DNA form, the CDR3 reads TGCGCCAGCAGCAGAACTAGCGGGGGCAGTCCCTCCCCCTACAATGAGCAGTTCTTC. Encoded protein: CASSRTSGGSPSPYNEQFF.

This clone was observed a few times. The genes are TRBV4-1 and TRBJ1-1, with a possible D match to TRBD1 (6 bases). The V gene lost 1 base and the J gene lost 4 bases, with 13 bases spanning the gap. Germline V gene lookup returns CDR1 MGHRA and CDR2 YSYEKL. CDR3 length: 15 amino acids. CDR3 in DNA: TGCGCCAGCAGCCAAGCCCCAAGGGGGGGCACTGAAGCTTTCTTT. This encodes CASSQAPRGGTEAFF.

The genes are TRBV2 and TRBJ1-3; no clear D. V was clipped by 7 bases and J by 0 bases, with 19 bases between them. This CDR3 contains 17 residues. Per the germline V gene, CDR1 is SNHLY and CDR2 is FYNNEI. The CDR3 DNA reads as TGTGCCAGCAAGGACTATTCCTCCCTTCACTCTGGAAACACCATATATTTT. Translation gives CASKDYSSLHSGNTIYF.

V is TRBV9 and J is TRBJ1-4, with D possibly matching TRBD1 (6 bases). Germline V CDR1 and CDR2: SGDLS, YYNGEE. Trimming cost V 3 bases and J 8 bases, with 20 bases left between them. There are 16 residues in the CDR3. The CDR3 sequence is CASSAHRAGSEEKLFF. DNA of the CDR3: TGTGCCAGCAGCGCGCACAGGGCGGGTTCGGAGGAAAAACTGTTTTTT.

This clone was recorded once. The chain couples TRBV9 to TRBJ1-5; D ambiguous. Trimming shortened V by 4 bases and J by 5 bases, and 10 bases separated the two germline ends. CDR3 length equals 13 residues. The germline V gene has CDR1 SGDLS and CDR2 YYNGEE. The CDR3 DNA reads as TGTGCCAGCAGCTCCCGGACTCATCAGCCCCAGCATTTT. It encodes CASSSRTHQPQHF. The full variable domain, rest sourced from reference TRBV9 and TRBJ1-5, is DSGVTQTPKHLITATGQRVTLRCSPRSGDLSVYWYQQSLDQGLQFLIQYYNGEERAKGNILERFSAQQFPDLHSELNLSSLELGDSALYFCASSSRTHQPQHFGDGTRLSIL.